The 30 T cell receptor beta chains presented below share a single source sample, sequenced in a study of CD8+ T cells in alopecia areata. Isolated RNA was reverse transcribed into cDNA used as the sequencing template. The table came from immunoSEQ multiplex PCR; TCRdb's copy has only in-frame clones and leaves some out. The sample shows about 180,000 clones, roughly 60% of them seen only once. The source material was CD4+ T cells sorted from blood, sampled at week 0. Receptors were obtained from a human donor with alopecia areata.

The gene calls are TRBV6-1 and TRBJ2-3, with 10 bases fitting TRBD2. Trimming cost V 7 bases and J 4 bases; bases outside gene matches: 8. CDR1 is MNHNS and CDR2 is SASEGT in the germline V gene. This CDR3 has 15 amino acids. CDR3 region: CASKAGGHRADTQYF. CDR3 bases: TGTGCCAGCAAAGCGGGGGGGCACAGGGCAGATACGCAGTATTTT.

This rearrangement joins TRBV15 to TRBJ2-6; no reliable D call. The CDR3 sequence is 16 residues long. The germline V gene has CDR1 LNHNV and CDR2 YYDKDF (reference sequence). Trimming removed 0 bases at V and 2 bases at J, with 8 bases between. CDR3 nucleotides: TGTGCCACCAGCAGAGATTTCGGACCTGGGGCCAACGTCCTGACTTTC. It specifies CATSRDFGPGANVLTF. Filled out from reference TRBV15 and TRBJ2-6, the complete variable domain reads DAMVIQNPRYQVTQFGKPVTLSCSQTLNHNVMYWYQQKSSQAPKLLFHYYDKDFNNEADTPDNFQSRRPNTSFCFLDIRSPGLGDTAMYLCATSRDFGPGANVLTFGAGSRLTVL.

This clone was counted only a few times. The rearrangement joins TRBV9 to TRBJ2-3; D is unclear. The CDR3 is made up of 13 amino acids. The V and J ends lost 1 base and 0 bases respectively, with 3 bases between them. The V gene's germline CDR1 is SGDLS and CDR2 YYNGEE. The CDR3 nucleotides read TGTGCCAGCAGCGTACTCAGCACAGATACGCAGTATTTT. It translates to CASSVLSTDTQYF. The full variable domain, with the rest looked up from reference TRBV9 and TRBJ2-3, is DSGVTQTPKHLITATGQRVTLRCSPRSGDLSVYWYQQSLDQGLQFLIQYYNGEERAKGNILERFSAQQFPDLHSELNLSSLELGDSALYFCASSVLSTDTQYFGPGTRLTVL.

This clone has a single count. The CDR3 is CASSPGEVWRDTEAFF. The CDR3 nucleotides read TGTGCCAGCAGCCCGGGGGAGGTCTGGAGGGACACTGAAGCTTTCTTT. V usage is TRBV5-6 and J usage is TRBJ1-1; D might be TRBD1 (5 bases). The CDR3 is 16 residues long. Germline values: CDR1 SGHDT, CDR2 YYEEEE. Trimming took 4 bases from V and 3 from J, leaving 19 bases between them.

The chain couples TRBV30 to TRBJ1-5, with TRBD1 as a possible D gene (6 bases). CDR1 is GTSNPN, CDR2 SVGIG, per germline (reference sequence). Between the trimmed V and J ends, which lost 2 bases and 6 bases, there was a span of 11 bases. This CDR3 is 13 amino acids long. CDR3 sequence reads: CAWSSTGSQPQHF. The CDR3 region has the DNA TGTGCCTGGAGTTCCACAGGGAGTCAGCCCCAGCATTTT.

This clone was picked up a small number of times. The gene calls are TRBV29-1 and TRBJ2-2, with D perhaps assigned TRBD1 or TRBD2 (5 bases each). The CDR3 has 14 residues. V shed 3 bases and J shed 3 bases, with 11 bases lying between them. Germline V gene lookup returns CDR1 SQVTM and CDR2 ANQGSEA. CDR3: CSVDFGGYTGELFF. DNA of the CDR3: TGCAGCGTTGATTTTGGGGGTTACACCGGGGAGCTGTTTTTT.

The J gene is TRBJ1-6, the V gene TRBV27, with a tentative D call TRBD1 (5 bases). CDR3 length: 13 amino acids. With 8 bases removed from V and 9 bases from J, the gap between germline ends came to 14 bases. Germline-derived CDR1 and CDR2 are MNHEY and SMNVEV (reference sequence). Here the CDR3 DNA reads TGTGCCAGCGCCCGGGACGGCGTTTCACCCCTCCACTTT. Its protein is CASARDGVSPLHF.

The chain employs TRBV5-1 and TRBJ2-6; D gene unclear. This CDR3 region has 15 residues. The V end lost 7 bases, the J end lost 0 bases, and 11 bases lay between the germline ends. The germline CDR1 and CDR2 sequences are SGHRS and YFSETQ. This chain's CDR3 is CASSLGLSGANVLTF. Written as DNA, the CDR3 is TGCGCCAGCTCTCTGGGCCTCTCTGGGGCCAACGTCCTGACTTTC.

The chain is built from TRBV15 and TRBJ1-5, with D unclear. The CDR3 runs to 17 residues. Trimming removed 0 bases at V and 4 bases at J, with 16 bases between. Germline V gene sequence: CDR1 LNHNV, CDR2 YYDKDF (reference sequence). The CDR3 sequence is CATSRDTDGIRNQPQHF. CDR3 nucleotide sequence: TGTGCCACCAGCAGAGATACGGACGGAATTCGGAATCAGCCCCAGCATTTT.

A single count supports this clone. The chain couples TRBV4-3 to TRBJ1-6; unclear D gene. The CDR3 runs 13 residues. The germline V gene has CDR1 LGHNA and CDR2 YSLEER. V lost 6 bases and J lost 9, with 12 bases in between. The CDR3, as DNA: TGCGCCAGCAGGAGGGAGGTCTCTTCACCCCTCCACTTT. Protein product: CASRREVSSPLHF.

The chain couples TRBV5-6 to TRBJ2-2; the match to TRBD1 covers 9 bases. The CDR3 loop spans 15 amino acids. Germline V gene sequence: CDR1 SGHDT, CDR2 YYEEEE. Trimming at V came to 3 bases and at J to 5 bases, leaving 5 bases not matched to a gene. CDR3 DNA sequence: TGTGCCAGCAGCTCTGCGGGACAGGGAACCGGGGAGCTGTTTTTT. Its translation: CASSSAGQGTGELFF.

A single count supports this clone. The V and J genes are TRBV29-1 and TRBJ1-2; D remains ambiguous. Per germline, CDR1 SQVTM and CDR2 ANQGSEA. This CDR3 is 11 amino acids long. Trimming stripped 7 bases from V and 3 bases from J, with 9 bases between. CDR3 nucleotides: TGCAGCGCGGACGGTTACTATGGCTACACCTTC. Its translation is CSADGYYGYTF. The full variable domain, in which reference TRBV29-1 and TRBJ1-2 provide the parts outside the CDR3, is SAVISQKPSRDICQRGTSLTIQCQVDSQVTMMFWYRQQPGQSLTLIATANQGSEATYESGFVIDKFPISRPNLTFSTLTVSNMSPEDSSIYLCSADGYYGYTFGSGTRLTVV.

This clone was counted ten times or more. The chain uses TRBV4-3 and TRBJ2-7; 7 bases line up with TRBD1. The CDR3 has 12 amino acids. Germline CDR1 is LGHNA and CDR2 is YSLEER. Trimming at V came to 4 bases and at J to 7 bases, leaving 4 bases not matched to a gene. CDR3 amino acids: CASSRVQGEQYF. DNA for the CDR3: TGCGCCAGCAGCCGGGTACAGGGGGAGCAGTACTTC.

This clone came up once. The rearrangement links TRBV5-6 to TRBJ2-7, with D possibly matching TRBD2 (6 bases). CDR1 is SGHDT, CDR2 YYEEEE, per germline. This CDR3 spans 13 amino acids. V gave up 4 bases and J gave up 4 bases, with 12 bases separating them. CDR3 coding DNA: TGTGCCAGCAGCGATCTTGGAGGGTACGAGCAGTACTTC. Translating gives CASSDLGGYEQYF. The variable domain in full, completed from reference TRBV5-6 and TRBJ2-7, reads DAGVTQSPTHLIKTRGQQVTLRCSPKSGHDTVSWYQQALGQGPQFIFQYYEEEERQRGNFPDRFSGHQFPNYSSELNVNALLLGDSALYLCASSDLGGYEQYFGPGTRLTVT.

The chain combines TRBV29-1 with TRBJ2-7; D is undetermined. Trimming stripped 2 bases from V and 5 bases from J, with 7 bases between. The CDR3 contains 11 residues. In germline, CDR1 is SQVTM, CDR2 ANQGSEA. CDR3 loop: CSVEKWDEQYF. In DNA, the CDR3 is TGCAGCGTTGAAAAGTGGGACGAGCAGTACTTC.

V is TRBV7-2 and J is TRBJ2-5; TRBD2 aligns across 11 bases. J gave up 2 bases and V 5 bases, and 10 bases lay outside the gene matches. Per the germline V gene, CDR1 is SGHTA and CDR2 is FQGNSA. This CDR3 comprises 17 residues. The DNA for the CDR3 is TGTGCCAGCAGCCCACTAGCGGGGGCCCTCGTTCAAGAGACCCAGTACTTC. This gives the protein CASSPLAGALVQETQYF. The full variable domain, its missing parts supplied by reference TRBV7-2 and TRBJ2-5, is GAGVSQSPSNKVTEKGKDVELRCDPISGHTALYWYRQSLGQGLEFLIYFQGNSAPDKSGLPSDRFSAERTGGSVSTLTIQRTQQEDSAVYLCASSPLAGALVQETQYFGPGTRLLVL.

This rearrangement joins TRBV5-6 to TRBJ2-1; perhaps TRBD2 as D (6 bases). Trimming removed 1 base at V and 8 bases at J, with 13 bases between. The CDR3 is 14 amino acids. CDR1 and CDR2 from the germline V gene are SGHDT and YYEEEE. CDR3 protein: CASSLPLSGDEQFF. In DNA form, the CDR3 reads TGTGCCAGCAGCTTGCCGCTATCGGGGGATGAGCAGTTCTTC.

This clone has a single count. The rearrangement joins TRBV7-8 to TRBJ1-1, with D perhaps TRBD1 (5 bases). The V gene's germline CDR1 is SGHVS and CDR2 FQNEAQ. V shed 1 base and J shed 3 bases, with 12 bases lying between them. The length of the CDR3 is 15 residues. DNA of the CDR3: TGTGCCAGCAGCTTAGTCTTTCGGGACCACACTGAAGCTTTCTTT. Translating it yields CASSLVFRDHTEAFF.

V usage is TRBV30 and J usage is TRBJ1-1; D is unresolved. Germline assignment: CDR1 GTSNPN and CDR2 SVGIG (reference sequence). Trimming cost V 1 base and J 7 bases, with 10 bases left between them. The CDR3 extends over 12 amino acids. The CDR3 sequence: CAWSGGGYEAFF. In DNA form, the CDR3 reads TGTGCCTGGAGTGGCGGCGGGTATGAAGCTTTCTTT.

The genes are TRBV9 and TRBJ2-7; 10 bases are a match to TRBD1. The CDR3 contains 15 residues. Germline-derived CDR1 and CDR2 are SGDLS and YYNGEE. V shed 4 bases, J shed 6 bases, and the junction held 10 bases outside the gene matches. As DNA, the CDR3 is TGTGCCAGCAGCCCTTCCCCGGGACAGGGGTTCGAGCAGTACTTC. As protein: CASSPSPGQGFEQYF.

The chain joins TRBV5-6 to TRBJ1-1; TRBD1 is a possible D gene (5 bases). CDR1 is SGHDT, CDR2 YYEEEE, per germline. Between the trimmed V and J ends, which lost 7 bases and 6 bases, there was a span of 10 bases. There are 11 residues in the CDR3. In DNA, the CDR3 is TGTGCCAGCTACGGGACCTCTGAAGCTTTCTTT. It is translated as CASYGTSEAFF.

The chain joins TRBV7-2 to TRBJ2-1; 8 bases are a match to TRBD2. The V gene's germline CDR1 is SGHTA and CDR2 FQGNSA. After removal of 3 bases from V and 4 bases from J, the junction contained 8 bases not matched to a gene. The CDR3 has 16 amino acids. Here the CDR3 reads CASSFTLPGGYNEQFF. CDR3 sequence (DNA): TGTGCCAGCAGCTTTACCCTACCGGGGGGGTACAATGAGCAGTTCTTC.

Only a few counts were recorded for this clone. V and J are TRBV7-9 and TRBJ1-2; TRBD1 matches at 8 bases. The CDR3 is 16 residues long. V shed 5 bases, J shed 3 bases, and the junction held 11 bases outside the gene matches. Germline V lookup: CDR1 SEHNR, CDR2 FQNEAQ (reference sequence). The CDR3 spells CASSRDRNYLDYGYTF. The CDR3 bases are TGTGCCAGCAGCCGGGACAGGAACTATTTAGACTATGGCTACACCTTC.

This clone was seen more than once but under ten times. V gene TRBV15 combines with J gene TRBJ2-7; D is undetermined. Trimming stripped 5 bases from V and 2 bases from J, with 4 bases between. Looked up from germline, CDR1 is LNHNV and CDR2 is YYDKDF (reference sequence). There are 11 residues in the CDR3. The CDR3 region is CATSPPYEQYF. CDR3 sequence (DNA): TGTGCCACCAGCCCCCCCTACGAGCAGTACTTC. Using reference TRBV15 and TRBJ2-7 for the parts outside the CDR3, the full variable domain is DAMVIQNPRYQVTQFGKPVTLSCSQTLNHNVMYWYQQKSSQAPKLLFHYYDKDFNNEADTPDNFQSRRPNTSFCFLDIRSPGLGDTAMYLCATSPPYEQYFGPGTRLTVT.

The gene calls are TRBV2 and TRBJ2-2; TRBD2 matches 7 bases. Germline V gene lookup returns CDR1 SNHLY and CDR2 FYNNEI. The CDR3 is 14 residues long. J gave up 2 bases and V 5 bases, and 2 bases lay outside the gene matches. DNA for the CDR3: TGTGCCAGCAGTTGGGACTACAACACCGGGGAGCTGTTTTTT. Its protein product is CASSWDYNTGELFF.

The CDR3 nucleotides read TGCAGCGTTGTCCAATATCAGGGTAGATCCTACGAGCAGTACTTC. It translates to CSVVQYQGRSYEQYF. The chain links TRBV29-1 to TRBJ2-7; maybe TRBD1 (5 bases). The CDR3 consists of 15 residues. Germline V gene sequence: CDR1 SQVTM, CDR2 ANQGSEA. Trimming cost V 4 bases and J 1 base, with 17 bases left between them.

This clone came up a few times. The rearrangement uses TRBV4-3 and TRBJ2-3, with D unresolved. CDR1 and CDR2 (germline): LGHNA, YSLEER. The CDR3 spans 16 residues. The V end was cut by 3 bases, the J end by 2 bases, with 15 bases between. The CDR3 region is CASSQRTGGHTDTQYF. The CDR3, as DNA: TGCGCCAGCAGCCAGAGAACCGGTGGCCACACAGATACGCAGTATTTT.

The V gene is TRBV9, the J gene TRBJ1-1, with TRBD1 matching over 7 bases. Germline V gives CDR1 SGDLS, CDR2 YYNGEE. This CDR3 comprises 14 residues. V lost 2 bases and J lost 6; bases outside the gene matches: 7. CDR3 sequence (DNA): TGTGCCAGCAGCGTCCGAGACACAGGGGCTGAAGCTTTCTTT. Translating gives CASSVRDTGAEAFF.

The chain carries TRBV15 and TRBJ2-7; D gene uncertain. V was trimmed by 1 base and J by 5 bases, leaving 9 bases between them. Germline loops: CDR1 LNHNV, CDR2 YYDKDF (reference sequence). CDR3 length equals 13 residues. The CDR3 DNA is TGTGCCACCAGCAGAGCTTCGGGCCACGAGCAGTACTTC. Protein product: CATSRASGHEQYF.

The J gene is TRBJ2-7, the V gene TRBV30, with D tentatively TRBD1 or TRBD2 (5 bases each). V gave up 0 bases and J gave up 6 bases, with 18 bases separating them. The V gene's germline CDR1 is GTSNPN and CDR2 SVGIG (reference sequence). The CDR3 totals 15 residues. CDR3: CAWSVQILTGGEQYF. CDR3 sequence (DNA): TGTGCCTGGAGTGTACAAATCCTAACAGGAGGCGAGCAGTACTTC.